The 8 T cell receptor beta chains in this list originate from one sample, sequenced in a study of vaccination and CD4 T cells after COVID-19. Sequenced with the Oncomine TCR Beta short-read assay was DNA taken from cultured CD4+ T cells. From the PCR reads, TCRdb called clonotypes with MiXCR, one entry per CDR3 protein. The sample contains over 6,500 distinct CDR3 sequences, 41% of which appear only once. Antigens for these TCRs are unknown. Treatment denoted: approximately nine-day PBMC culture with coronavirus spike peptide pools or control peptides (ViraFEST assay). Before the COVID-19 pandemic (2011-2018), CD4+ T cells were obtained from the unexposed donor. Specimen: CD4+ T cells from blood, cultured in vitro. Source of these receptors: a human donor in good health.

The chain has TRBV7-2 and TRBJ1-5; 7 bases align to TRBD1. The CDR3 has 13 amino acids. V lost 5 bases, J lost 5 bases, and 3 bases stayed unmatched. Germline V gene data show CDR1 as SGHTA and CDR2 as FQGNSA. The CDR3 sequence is CASSQTGDQPQHF. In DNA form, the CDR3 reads TGTGCCAGCAGCCAAACAGGGGATCAGCCCCAGCATTTT.

The DNA for the CDR3 is TGTGCCAGCAGCTCCGGGGACACCGGGGAGCTGTTTTTT. It encodes CASSSGDTGELFF. This chain connects TRBV7-3 to TRBJ2-2; tentative D call: TRBD2 (5 bases). The CDR3 sequence is 13 residues long. V lost 4 bases to trimming and J lost 3 bases, with 6 bases between them. CDR1 is SGHTA and CDR2 is FQGTGA in the germline V gene.

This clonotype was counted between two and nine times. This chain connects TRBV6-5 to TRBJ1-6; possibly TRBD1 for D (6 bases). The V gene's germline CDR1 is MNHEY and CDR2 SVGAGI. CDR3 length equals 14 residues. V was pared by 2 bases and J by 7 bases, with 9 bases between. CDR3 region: CASSYLDRNSPLHF. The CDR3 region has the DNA TGTGCCAGCAGTTACCTCGACAGGAATTCACCCCTCCACTTT.

DNA of the CDR3: TGTGCCAGCAGATATACGGCGGAGCCCCAGCATTTT. Protein product: CASRYTAEPQHF. The chain couples TRBV6-1 to TRBJ1-5; D gene uncertain. V lost 6 bases and J 8 bases, leaving 11 bases between the germline ends. CDR3 size: 12 residues. Germline V gene lookup returns CDR1 MNHNS and CDR2 SASEGT.

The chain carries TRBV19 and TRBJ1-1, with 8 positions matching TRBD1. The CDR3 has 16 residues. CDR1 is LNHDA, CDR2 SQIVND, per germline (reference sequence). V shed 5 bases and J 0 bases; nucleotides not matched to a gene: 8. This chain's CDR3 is CASSAAGQGLNTEAFF. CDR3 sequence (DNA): TGTGCCAGTAGTGCCGCAGGACAGGGTCTGAACACTGAAGCTTTCTTT. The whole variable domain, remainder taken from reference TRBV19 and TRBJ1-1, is DGGITQSPKYLFRKEGQNVTLSCEQNLNHDAMYWYRQDPGQGLRLIYYSQIVNDFQKGDIAEGYSVSREKKESFPLTVTSAQKNPTAFYLCASSAAGQGLNTEAFFGQGTRLTVV.

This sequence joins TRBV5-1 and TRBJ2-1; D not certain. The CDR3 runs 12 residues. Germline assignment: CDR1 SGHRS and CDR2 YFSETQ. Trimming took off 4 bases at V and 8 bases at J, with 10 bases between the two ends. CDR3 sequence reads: CASSPPSDEQFF. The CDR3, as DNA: TGCGCCAGCAGCCCCCCAAGCGATGAGCAGTTCTTC.

The CDR3 sequence: CASSQGTVSTDTQYF. In nucleotides, the CDR3 is TGTGCCAGTAGCCAGGGGACTGTAAGCACAGATACGCAGTATTTT. J is TRBJ2-3 and V is TRBV19; D is tentatively TRBD1 or TRBD2 (6 bases each). The germline V gene encodes CDR1 LNHDA and CDR2 SQIVND (reference sequence). With 6 bases removed from V and 0 bases from J, the gap between germline ends came to 13 bases. This CDR3 has 15 residues.

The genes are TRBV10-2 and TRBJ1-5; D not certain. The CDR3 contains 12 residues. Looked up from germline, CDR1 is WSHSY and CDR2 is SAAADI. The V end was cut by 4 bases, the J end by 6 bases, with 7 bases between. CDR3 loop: CASSGQVQPQHF. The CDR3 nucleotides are TGCGCCAGCAGTGGGCAGGTTCAGCCCCAGCATTTT.